This T cell receptor beta chain is from a study of OX40 agonist ivuxolimab in advanced cancers. The V and J ends lost 4 bases and 5 bases, in that order; junction bases with no gene match: 7. The CDR3 extends over 15 amino acids. Germline CDR1 GTSNPN, CDR2 SVGIG (reference sequence). Libraries were prepared by immunoSEQ multiplex PCR; TCRdb keeps only in-frame clonotypes and omits some of them. The sample carries 77,000 or so clones, 90% to 95% recorded once. Sequences were derived from CD4+ or CD8+ T cells sorted from blood, sampled in a trial of the OX40 agonist ivuxolimab. This receptor was obtained from an adult with an advanced solid tumor such as melanoma, head and neck, liver or kidney cancer. The chain couples TRBV30 to TRBJ1-6, with 8 bases identical to TRBD1. The chain's CDR3 is CAWTRTGTDNSPLHF. CDR3 nucleotide sequence: TGTGCCTGGACCCGGACAGGGACGGATAATTCACCCCTCCACTTT.